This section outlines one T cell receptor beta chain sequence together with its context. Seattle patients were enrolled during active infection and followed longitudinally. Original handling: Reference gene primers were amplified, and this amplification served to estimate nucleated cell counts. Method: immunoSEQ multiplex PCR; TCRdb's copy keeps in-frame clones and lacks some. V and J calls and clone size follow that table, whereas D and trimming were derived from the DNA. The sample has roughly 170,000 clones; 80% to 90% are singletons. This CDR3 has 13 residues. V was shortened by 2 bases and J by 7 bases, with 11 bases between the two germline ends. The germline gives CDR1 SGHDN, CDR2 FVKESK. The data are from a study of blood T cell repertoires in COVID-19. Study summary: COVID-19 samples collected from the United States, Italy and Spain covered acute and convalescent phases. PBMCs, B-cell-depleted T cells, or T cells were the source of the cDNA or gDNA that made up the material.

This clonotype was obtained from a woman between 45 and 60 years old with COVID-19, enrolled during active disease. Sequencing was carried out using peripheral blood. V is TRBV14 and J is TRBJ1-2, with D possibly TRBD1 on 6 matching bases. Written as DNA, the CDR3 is TGTGCCAGCAGCCAACGGGGGGCGTCTGGCTACACCTTC. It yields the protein CASSQRGASGYTF.